This is a list of T cell receptor beta chains from one sample in a study of blood T cell repertoires in COVID-19. This table comes from immunoSEQ multiplex PCR, and its TCRdb copy is limited to in-frame clones, with some not included. The table shows roughly 58,000 clones, with about four fifths occurring only once. The sequencing input was peripheral blood. Receptors originate from a man aged 70-80 years with active COVID-19. CDR3s include the opening cysteine and the closing phenylalanine or tryptophan. The D gene is left open where the match is weak. For some rows the clone size is stated as once, few or many, or as a class when expanded; others skip it.

V: TRBV5-1; size: -; D: TRBD2; J: TRBJ2-3; CDR3: CASSLMVAGPTDTQYF; DNA: TGCGCCAGCAGCTTGATGGTAGCGGGACCCACAGATACGCAGTATTTT
V: TRBV7-2; size: -; D: -; J: TRBJ2-7; CDR3: CASSLEGVGYEQYF; DNA: TGTGCCAGCAGCCTAGAGGGAGTTGGCTACGAGCAGTACTTC
V: TRBV11-2; size: -; D: -; J: TRBJ2-3; CDR3: CASSFVPGTDTQYF; DNA: TGTGCCAGCAGCTTCGTACCGGGCACAGATACGCAGTATTTT
V: TRBV6-2/TRBV6-3; size: few; D: -; J: TRBJ2-7; CDR3: CASSYTGVEQYF; DNA: TGTGCCAGCAGTTATACGGGGGTCGAGCAGTACTTC
V: TRBV6-5; size: -; D: TRBD1; J: TRBJ1-5; CDR3: CASSRGTGINQPQHF; DNA: TGTGCCAGCAGTAGAGGGACAGGGATCAATCAGCCCCAGCATTTT
V: TRBV19; size: -; D: -; J: TRBJ1-1; CDR3: CASSSSTAVEAFF; DNA: TGTGCCAGTAGCTCCTCGACAGCCGTTGAAGCTTTCTTT
V: TRBV30; size: -; D: -; J: TRBJ2-2; CDR3: CAWSRELGNTGELFF; DNA: TGTGCCTGGAGTCGGGAATTGGGTAACACCGGGGAGCTGTTTTTT
V: TRBV9; size: -; D: -; J: TRBJ2-7; CDR3: CASSPGEGPYEQYF; DNA: TGTGCCAGCAGCCCCGGGGAAGGTCCCTACGAGCAGTACTTC
V: TRBV11-3; size: -; D: TRBD1; J: TRBJ2-7; CDR3: CASSLTGTYEQYF; DNA: TGTGCCAGCAGCCTGACAGGGACCTACGAGCAGTACTTC
V: TRBV6-5; size: -; D: -; J: TRBJ1-1; CDR3: CASRSLGQMNTEAFF; DNA: TGTGCCAGCAGATCACTCGGACAAATGAACACTGAAGCTTTCTTT
V: TRBV19; size: few; D: TRBD1; J: TRBJ2-1; CDR3: CASIRDRDDNEQFF; DNA: TGTGCCAGTATCCGGGACAGGGACGACAATGAGCAGTTCTTC
V: TRBV9; size: few; D: -; J: TRBJ1-3; CDR3: CASSITGDSGNTIYF; DNA: TGTGCCAGCAGCATCACAGGTGACTCTGGAAACACCATATATTTT
V: TRBV30; size: -; D: -; J: TRBJ1-2; CDR3: CAWTTGGASNYGYTF; DNA: TGTGCCTGGACCACCGGGGGGGCGAGTAACTATGGCTACACCTTC
V: TRBV6-5; size: medium-sized; D: TRBD2; J: TRBJ2-3; CDR3: CASSYGTSGSSDTQYF; DNA: TGTGCCAGCAGTTACGGGACTAGCGGGAGTTCGGATACGCAGTATTTT
V: TRBV6-2/TRBV6-3; size: -; D: TRBD1; J: TRBJ2-7; CDR3: CASSRTGYSYEQYF; DNA: TGTGCCAGCAGTCGGACAGGGTACTCCTACGAGCAGTACTTC
V: TRBV7-3; size: -; D: TRBD2; J: TRBJ2-1; CDR3: CASSASGSDFNEQFF; DNA: TGTGCCAGCAGCGCTAGCGGGAGCGATTTCAATGAGCAGTTCTTC
V: TRBV5-4; size: few; D: TRBD1; J: TRBJ1-1; CDR3: CASSSADRGNTEAFF; DNA: TGTGCCAGCAGCTCGGCAGACAGGGGGAACACTGAAGCTTTCTTT
V: TRBV7-9; size: -; D: TRBD1; J: TRBJ2-5; CDR3: CASSGSDRAETQYF; DNA: TGTGCCAGCAGCGGTAGCGACAGGGCAGAGACCCAGTACTTC
V: TRBV24-1; size: -; D: TRBD1; J: TRBJ1-5; CDR3: CATSGVDRAARQPQHF; DNA: TGTGCCACCAGTGGGGTAGACAGGGCTGCGCGGCAGCCCCAGCATTTT